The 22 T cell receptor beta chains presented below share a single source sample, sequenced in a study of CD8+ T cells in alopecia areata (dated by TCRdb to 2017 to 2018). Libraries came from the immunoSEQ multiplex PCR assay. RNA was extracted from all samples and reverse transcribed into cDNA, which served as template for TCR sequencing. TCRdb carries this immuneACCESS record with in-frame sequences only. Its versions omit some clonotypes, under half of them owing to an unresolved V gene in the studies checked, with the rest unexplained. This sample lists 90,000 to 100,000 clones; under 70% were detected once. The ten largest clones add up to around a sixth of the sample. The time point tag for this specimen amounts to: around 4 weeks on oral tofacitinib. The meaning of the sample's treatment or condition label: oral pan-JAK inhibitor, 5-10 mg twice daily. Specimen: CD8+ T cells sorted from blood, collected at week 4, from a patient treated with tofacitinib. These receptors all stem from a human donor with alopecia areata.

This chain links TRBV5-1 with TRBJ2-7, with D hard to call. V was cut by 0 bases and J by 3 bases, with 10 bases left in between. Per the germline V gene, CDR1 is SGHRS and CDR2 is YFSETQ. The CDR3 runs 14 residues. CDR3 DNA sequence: TGCGCCAGCAGCTTGGACAGTCCGAGCTACGAGCAGTACTTC. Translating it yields CASSLDSPSYEQYF.

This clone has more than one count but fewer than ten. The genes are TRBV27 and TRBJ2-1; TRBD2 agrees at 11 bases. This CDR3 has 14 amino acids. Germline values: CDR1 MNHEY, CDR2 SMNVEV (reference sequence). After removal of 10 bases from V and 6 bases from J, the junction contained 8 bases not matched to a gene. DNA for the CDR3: TGTGCCACCACCCTAGCGGGAGGTGGCAATGAGCAGTTCTTC. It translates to CATTLAGGGNEQFF.

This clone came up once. CDR3 sequence (DNA): TGTGCCAGTAGTATAGGGGCCGGGAATGAGCAGTTCTTC. Translating it yields CASSIGAGNEQFF. This chain connects TRBV19 to TRBJ2-1; the D is unclear. The V end lost 1 base, the J end lost 7 bases, and 8 bases lay between the germline ends. CDR3 size: 13 residues. Germline V CDR1 and CDR2: LNHDA, SQIVND (reference sequence).

The CDR3 bases are TGCGCCAGCAGCCCGGACAGGGGGCCGAACACCGGGGAGCTGTTTTTT. This sequence encodes CASSPDRGPNTGELFF. The chain combines TRBV5-1 with TRBJ2-2; TRBD1 matches 11 bases. Germline values: CDR1 SGHRS, CDR2 YFSETQ. The length of the CDR3 is 16 residues. V shed 4 bases and J 0 bases; nucleotides not matched to a gene: 2.

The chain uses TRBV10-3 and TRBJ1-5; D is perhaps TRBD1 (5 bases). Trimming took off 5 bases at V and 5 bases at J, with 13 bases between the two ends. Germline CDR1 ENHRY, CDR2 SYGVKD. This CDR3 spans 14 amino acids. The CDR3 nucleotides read TGTGCCATCAGTTCGGGGGAAGGGTATCAGCCCCAGCATTTT. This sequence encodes CAISSGEGYQPQHF.

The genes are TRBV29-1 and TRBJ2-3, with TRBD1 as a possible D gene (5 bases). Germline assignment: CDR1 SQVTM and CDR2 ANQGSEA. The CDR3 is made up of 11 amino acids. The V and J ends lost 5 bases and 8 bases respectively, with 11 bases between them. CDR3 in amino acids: CSVPTESTQYF. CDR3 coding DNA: TGCAGCGTTCCGACAGAGAGTACGCAGTATTTT.

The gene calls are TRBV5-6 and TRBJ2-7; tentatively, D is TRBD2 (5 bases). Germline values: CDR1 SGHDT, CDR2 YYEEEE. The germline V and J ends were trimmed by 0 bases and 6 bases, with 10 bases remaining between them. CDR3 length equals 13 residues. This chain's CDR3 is CASSLVSGIEQYF. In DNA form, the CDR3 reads TGTGCCAGCAGCTTGGTTTCCGGGATCGAGCAGTACTTC.

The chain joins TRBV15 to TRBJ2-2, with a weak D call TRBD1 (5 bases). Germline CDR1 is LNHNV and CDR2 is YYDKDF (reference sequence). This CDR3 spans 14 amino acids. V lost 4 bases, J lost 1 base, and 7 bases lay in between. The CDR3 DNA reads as TGTGCCACCAGCACAGGGAAGAACACCGGGGAGCTGTTTTTT. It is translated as CATSTGKNTGELFF.

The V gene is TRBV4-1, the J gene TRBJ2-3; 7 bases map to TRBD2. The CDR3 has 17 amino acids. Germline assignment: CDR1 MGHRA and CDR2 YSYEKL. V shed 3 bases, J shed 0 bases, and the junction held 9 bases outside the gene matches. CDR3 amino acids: CASSQDRLAGSTDTQYF. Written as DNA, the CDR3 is TGCGCCAGCAGCCAGGACCGACTAGCTGGGAGCACAGATACGCAGTATTTT.

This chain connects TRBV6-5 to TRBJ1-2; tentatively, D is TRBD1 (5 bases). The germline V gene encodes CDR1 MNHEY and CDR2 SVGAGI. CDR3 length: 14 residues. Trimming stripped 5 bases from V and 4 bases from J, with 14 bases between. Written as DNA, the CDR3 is TGTGCCAGCAGTCTAGGGAGCGGGGGCTATGGCTACACCTTC. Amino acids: CASSLGSGGYGYTF.

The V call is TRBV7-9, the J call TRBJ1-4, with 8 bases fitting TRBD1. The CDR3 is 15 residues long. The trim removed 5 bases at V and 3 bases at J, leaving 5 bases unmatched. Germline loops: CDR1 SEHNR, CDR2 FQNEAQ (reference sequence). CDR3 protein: CASSPRTGSNEKLFF. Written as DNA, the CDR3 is TGTGCCAGCAGCCCCCGGACAGGGTCTAATGAAAAACTGTTTTTT.

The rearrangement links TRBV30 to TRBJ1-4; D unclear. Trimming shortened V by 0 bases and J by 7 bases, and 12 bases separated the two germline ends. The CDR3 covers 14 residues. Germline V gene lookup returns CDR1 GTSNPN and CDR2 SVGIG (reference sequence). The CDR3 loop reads CAWSVHPFGEKLFF. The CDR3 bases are TGTGCCTGGAGTGTACACCCGTTCGGTGAAAAACTGTTTTTT.

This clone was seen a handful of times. In DNA form, the CDR3 reads TGTGCCAGCAGCTTAGGACAGCCGACACTCGACTATGGCTACACCTTC. Residues: CASSLGQPTLDYGYTF. V and J are TRBV7-2 and TRBJ1-2, with a tentative D call TRBD1 (5 bases). Germline values: CDR1 SGHTA, CDR2 FQGNSA. CDR3 size: 16 residues. Trimming cost V 1 base and J 3 bases, with 15 bases left between them.

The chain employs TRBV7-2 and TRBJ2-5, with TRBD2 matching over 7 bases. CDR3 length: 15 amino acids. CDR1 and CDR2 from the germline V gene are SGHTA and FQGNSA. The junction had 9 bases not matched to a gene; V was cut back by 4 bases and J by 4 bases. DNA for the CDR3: TGTGCCAGCAGCTCCCTGACTGGCGGGGGAGAGACCCAGTACTTC. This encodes CASSSLTGGGETQYF. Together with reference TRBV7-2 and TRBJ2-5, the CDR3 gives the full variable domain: GAGVSQSPSNKVTEKGKDVELRCDPISGHTALYWYRQSLGQGLEFLIYFQGNSAPDKSGLPSDRFSAERTGGSVSTLTIQRTQQEDSAVYLCASSSLTGGGETQYFGPGTRLLVL.

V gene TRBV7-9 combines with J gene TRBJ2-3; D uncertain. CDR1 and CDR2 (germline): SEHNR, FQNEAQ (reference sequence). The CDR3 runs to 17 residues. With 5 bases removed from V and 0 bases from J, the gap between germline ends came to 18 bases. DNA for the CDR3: TGTGCCAGCAGCCCCTCGCCGCACCCGACCAGCACAGATACGCAGTATTTT. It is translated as CASSPSPHPTSTDTQYF.

CDR3 bases: TGCGCCAGCAGCCAAGGACGGAACTGGAACACTGAAGCTTTCTTT. Translation gives CASSQGRNWNTEAFF. The V and J genes are TRBV4-3 and TRBJ1-1; the D is unclear. Trimming removed 1 base at V and 1 base at J, with 10 bases between. Per the germline V gene, CDR1 is LGHNA and CDR2 is YSLEER. This CDR3 has 15 residues.

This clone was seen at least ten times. The CDR3 DNA reads as TGTGCCAGCTCACATGAAGGACCTATTAATAGCAATCAGCCCCAGCATTTT. This sequence encodes CASSHEGPINSNQPQHF. This chain uses TRBV18 with TRBJ1-5, with D hard to call. CDR1 and CDR2 from the germline V gene are KGHSH and LQKENI. This CDR3 region has 17 residues. The V end was cut by 4 bases, the J end by 0 bases, with 16 bases between. The full variable domain, its missing parts supplied by reference TRBV18 and TRBJ1-5, is NAGVMQNPRHLVRRRGQEARLRCSPMKGHSHVYWYRQLPEEGLKFMVYLQKENIIDESGMPKERFSAEFPKEGPSILRIQQVVRGDSAAYFCASSHEGPINSNQPQHFGDGTRLSIL.

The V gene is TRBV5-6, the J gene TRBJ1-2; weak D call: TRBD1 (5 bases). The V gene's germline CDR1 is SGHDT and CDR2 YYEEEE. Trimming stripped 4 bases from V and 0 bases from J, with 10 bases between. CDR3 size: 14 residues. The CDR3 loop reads CASSMTGPNYGYTF. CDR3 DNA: TGTGCCAGCAGCATGACGGGACCTAACTATGGCTACACCTTC.

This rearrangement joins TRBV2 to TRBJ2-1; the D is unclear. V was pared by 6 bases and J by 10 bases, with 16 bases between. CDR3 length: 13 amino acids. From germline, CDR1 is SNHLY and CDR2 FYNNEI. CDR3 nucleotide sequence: TGTGCCAGCAGCTCGGACCCTACCAAGGAGCAGTTCTTC. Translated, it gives CASSSDPTKEQFF.

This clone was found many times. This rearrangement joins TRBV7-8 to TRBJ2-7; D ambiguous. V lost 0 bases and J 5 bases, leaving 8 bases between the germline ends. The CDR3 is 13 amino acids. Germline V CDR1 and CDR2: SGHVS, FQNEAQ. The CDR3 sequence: CASSLARTNEQYF. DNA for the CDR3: TGTGCCAGCAGCTTAGCCCGGACCAACGAGCAGTACTTC.

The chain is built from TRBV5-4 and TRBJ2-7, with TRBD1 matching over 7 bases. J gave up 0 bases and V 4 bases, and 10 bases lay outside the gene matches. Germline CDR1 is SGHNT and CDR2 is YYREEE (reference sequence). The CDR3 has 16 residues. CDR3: CASSRLTGEYSYEQYF. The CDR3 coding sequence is TGTGCCAGCAGCCGCCTAACAGGGGAATACTCCTACGAGCAGTACTTC.

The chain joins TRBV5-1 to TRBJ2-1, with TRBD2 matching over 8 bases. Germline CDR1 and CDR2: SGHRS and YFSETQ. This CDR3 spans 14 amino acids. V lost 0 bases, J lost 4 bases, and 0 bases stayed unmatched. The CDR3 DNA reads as TGCGCCAGCAGCTTGGCTAGCGGGTACAATGAGCAGTTCTTC. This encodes CASSLASGYNEQFF.